These 9 T cell receptor beta chains share one sample of origin, sequenced in a study of T-cell reconstitution after alpha-beta-depleted transplantation in children. TCRbeta library preparation incorporated unique molecular identifiers. MiXCR, applied by TCRdb to the PCR reads, yields one record per CDR3 protein. The table shows 250,000 to 350,000 distinct CDR3 sequences, with 9.9% occurring only once. Sequencing was performed on PBMCs from the stem cell graft donor, taken from the stem cell graft. The source is a human donor who donated a stem cell graft to a child with SCID.

The V and J genes are TRBV7-6 and TRBJ2-3; possible D gene TRBD1, 6 bases. Trimming left V 5 bases short and J 1 base short, with 13 bases between. The CDR3 is 15 amino acids. CDR1 is SGHVS, CDR2 FNYEAQ, per germline. Written as DNA, the CDR3 is TGTGCCAGCAGCAAGTCACAGGGTGGCACAGATACGCAGTATTTT. Amino acid sequence: CASSKSQGGTDTQYF.

This chain connects TRBV5-1 to TRBJ2-5; D is unclear. V dropped 0 bases and J dropped 2 bases, with 14 bases sitting between them. In germline, CDR1 is SGHRS, CDR2 YFSETQ. The CDR3 contains 16 residues. The CDR3 DNA sequence: TGCGCCAGCAGCTTGGCCGGAACTGGCCCACAAGAGACCCAGTACTTC. Translated: CASSLAGTGPQETQYF.

This clonotype has more than one count but fewer than ten. V is TRBV5-1 and J is TRBJ2-5; D unclear. Trimming took off 2 bases at V and 4 bases at J, with 12 bases between the two ends. There are 14 residues in the CDR3. The V gene's germline CDR1 is SGHRS and CDR2 YFSETQ. The CDR3 DNA reads TGCGCCAGCAGCTTTGACCGGTGGGGAGAGACCCAGTACTTC. It codes for CASSFDRWGETQYF.

CDR3 coding DNA: TGTGCCAGCAGCCAAGAATTCGAGACCCAGTACTTC. Protein sequence: CASSQEFETQYF. The chain couples TRBV14 to TRBJ2-5; D is unclear. V was trimmed by 0 bases and J by 5 bases, leaving 4 bases between them. The CDR3 covers 12 residues. CDR1 is SGHDN and CDR2 is FVKESK in the germline V gene.

This clonotype was counted ten times or more. The rearrangement links TRBV5-5 to TRBJ2-7, with TRBD1 matching 9 bases. The CDR3 extends over 14 amino acids. The V and J ends lost 0 bases and 3 bases, in that order; junction bases with no gene match: 1. Germline V gene sequence: CDR1 SGHKS, CDR2 YYEKEE (reference sequence). CDR3 loop: CASSLDRGLYEQYF. CDR3 bases: TGTGCCAGCAGCTTGGACAGGGGGCTCTACGAGCAGTACTTC.

This sequence joins TRBV7-2 and TRBJ1-6; D might be TRBD1 (5 bases). Trimming left V 5 bases short and J 3 bases short, with 8 bases between. Germline V CDR1 and CDR2: SGHTA, FQGNSA. This CDR3 comprises 14 residues. The CDR3 sequence is CASSRDGYNSPLHF. The CDR3 DNA reads TGTGCCAGCAGCCGGGACGGCTATAATTCACCCCTCCACTTT.

The chain is built from TRBV12-3 or TRBV12-4 and TRBJ2-3, with 8 nucleotides matching TRBD2. V was clipped by 7 bases and J by 4 bases; unmatched bases: 10. CDR3 length: 15 amino acids. The CDR3 reads CASTGGGGKADTQYF. As DNA, the CDR3 is TGTGCCAGCACCGGAGGCGGGGGGAAAGCAGATACGCAGTATTTT.

The chain recombines TRBV19 with TRBJ2-2, with 10 bases aligning to TRBD1. V lost 8 bases, J lost 5 bases, and 8 bases stayed unmatched. Germline V gene data show CDR1 as LNHDA and CDR2 as SQIVND (reference sequence). The CDR3 totals 15 residues. The CDR3 region has the DNA TGTGCCAGTGTCGTGACAGGGGGCAATACCGGGGAGCTGTTTTTT. As protein: CASVVTGGNTGELFF. Combining the CDR3 with reference TRBV19 and TRBJ2-2 gives the whole variable domain DGGITQSPKYLFRKEGQNVTLSCEQNLNHDAMYWYRQDPGQGLRLIYYSQIVNDFQKGDIAEGYSVSREKKESFPLTVTSAQKNPTAFYLCASVVTGGNTGELFFGEGSRLTVL.

This clonotype was seen a handful of times. This chain uses TRBV7-2 with TRBJ1-1; TRBD1 is a possible D gene (5 bases). Germline V lookup: CDR1 SGHTA, CDR2 FQGNSA. V was cut by 5 bases and J by 4 bases, with 17 bases left in between. This CDR3 region has 15 residues. The CDR3 sequence is CASSIGGAAITEAFF. Written as DNA, the CDR3 is TGTGCCAGCAGCATTGGCGGGGCGGCGATCACTGAAGCTTTCTTT. The entire variable domain, with the rest obtained from reference TRBV7-2 and TRBJ1-1, is as follows: GAGVSQSPSNKVTEKGKDVELRCDPISGHTALYWYRQSLGQGLEFLIYFQGNSAPDKSGLPSDRFSAERTGGSVSTLTIQRTQQEDSAVYLCASSIGGAAITEAFFGQGTRLTVV.